The next 27 T cell receptor beta chains were all read from a single sample in a study of blood T cell repertoires in COVID-19. Only in-frame clones appear in the TCRdb table, and some are missing; sequencing was by immunoSEQ multiplex PCR. The data show roughly 150,000 clones, approximately 80% seen once. Sequenced: PBMCs or T cells enriched from blood (not recorded which). These receptors originate from a man between 65 and 85 years old who had been exposed to COVID-19.

J is TRBJ2-7 and V is TRBV7-9; D is unclear. V lost 2 bases and J lost 2, with 13 bases in between. Germline V CDR1 and CDR2: SEHNR, FQNEAQ (reference sequence). The CDR3 consists of 15 residues. CDR3 in DNA: TGTGCCAGCAGCTTAACGGTTCGTAGCACCTACGAGCAGTACTTC. This gives the protein CASSLTVRSTYEQYF.

This clone came up once. J is TRBJ1-2 and V is TRBV7-2; TRBD1 matches at 8 bases. CDR1 is SGHTA, CDR2 FQGNSA, per germline. Trimming removed 5 bases from V and 7 bases from J; junction bases left unmatched: 12. The CDR3 length is 15 residues. This CDR3 is CASSPWTGRSGGYTF. The CDR3 DNA reads as TGTGCCAGCAGCCCGTGGACAGGGCGTTCTGGTGGCTACACCTTC.

The rearrangement joins TRBV6-5 to TRBJ1-6; D perhaps matches TRBD1 (6 bases). V lost 5 bases, J lost 6 bases, and 11 bases lay in between. The CDR3 is 14 residues long. CDR1 is MNHEY and CDR2 is SVGAGI in the germline V gene. The CDR3 sequence is CASSRQVRNSPLHF. In DNA form, the CDR3 reads TGTGCCAGCAGTCGACAGGTTCGTAATTCACCCCTCCACTTT.

The chain carries TRBV7-2 and TRBJ2-6; 7 positions agree with TRBD2. After removal of 11 bases from V and 4 bases from J, the junction contained 5 bases not matched to a gene. Germline V gene data show CDR1 as SGHTA and CDR2 as FQGNSA. The CDR3 extends over 13 amino acids. This CDR3 is CASGGLGANVLTF. DNA for the CDR3: TGTGCCTCGGGAGGCTTGGGGGCCAACGTCCTGACTTTC.

The chain has TRBV19 and TRBJ1-3; no firm D call. The CDR3 consists of 14 residues. Trimming took off 5 bases at V and 0 bases at J, with 8 bases between the two ends. Germline V gene data show CDR1 as LNHDA and CDR2 as SQIVND (reference sequence). CDR3 residues: CASSLGSSGNTIYF. The CDR3 nucleotides read TGTGCCAGTAGTTTGGGCAGCTCTGGAAACACCATATATTTT.

This clone was counted ten times or more. The V call is TRBV12-5, the J call TRBJ2-7; no firm D call. The V end lost 3 bases, the J end lost 3 bases, and 3 bases lay between the germline ends. Germline CDR1 is LGHNT and CDR2 is FRNRAP. CDR3 size: 11 residues. This CDR3 is CASGFSYEQYF. In DNA, the CDR3 is TGTGCTAGTGGTTTTAGCTACGAGCAGTACTTC.

The chain couples TRBV18 to TRBJ1-2, with D maybe TRBD1 (6 bases). Germline lookup yields CDR1 KGHSH and CDR2 LQKENI. The length of the CDR3 is 16 residues. Trimming shortened V by 3 bases and J by 0 bases, and 14 bases separated the two germline ends. The CDR3 nucleotides are TGTGCCAGCTCACCCTTGGACAGCGCCGCTAACTATGGCTACACCTTC. Its translation: CASSPLDSAANYGYTF.

This chain connects TRBV5-1 to TRBJ2-5; D is possibly TRBD2 (5 bases). Trimming pared 2 bases from V and 2 bases from J, leaving 16 bases between. The germline V gene has CDR1 SGHRS and CDR2 YFSETQ. CDR3 length: 16 amino acids. The CDR3 protein is CASSFGRRSGQETQYF. DNA for the CDR3: TGCGCCAGCAGCTTTGGGCGAAGGTCGGGGCAAGAGACCCAGTACTTC. Variable domain in full (rest from reference TRBV5-1 and TRBJ2-5): KAGVTQTPRYLIKTRGQQVTLSCSPISGHRSVSWYQQTPGQGLQFLFEYFSETQRNKGNFPGRFSGRQFSNSRSEMNVSTLELGDSALYLCASSFGRRSGQETQYFGPGTRLLVL.

The J gene is TRBJ1-2, the V gene TRBV3-1 (or the pseudogene TRBV3-2); D remains unclear. CDR1 and CDR2 from the germline V gene are LGHDT and YNNKEL (reference sequence). CDR3 length equals 12 residues. V was shortened by 0 bases and J by 8 bases, with 7 bases between the two germline ends. CDR3 protein: CASSQDGRGYTF. CDR3 bases: TGTGCCAGCAGCCAAGATGGGAGAGGCTACACCTTC.

This clone has only a few counts. J is TRBJ2-5 and V is TRBV7-6; 13 nucleotides agree with TRBD2. In germline, CDR1 is SGHVS, CDR2 FNYEAQ. The CDR3 is made up of 17 amino acids. V shed 4 bases and J 2 bases; nucleotides not matched to a gene: 7. The CDR3 region has the DNA TGTGCCAGCAGCTCCGGGACTAGCGGGGACCTTCAAGAGACCCAGTACTTC. It translates to CASSSGTSGDLQETQYF.

This chain connects TRBV28 to TRBJ2-2; D is possibly TRBD1 (5 bases). Trimming stripped 2 bases from V and 6 bases from J, with 13 bases between. Germline CDR1 is MDHEN and CDR2 is SYDVKM. The CDR3 is made up of 15 amino acids. In DNA form, the CDR3 reads TGTGCCAGCAGTTTAATTCGAAGGGGCGCCGGGGAGCTGTTTTTT. Translation: CASSLIRRGAGELFF.

V gene TRBV7-2 combines with J gene TRBJ1-2; TRBD1 agrees at 7 bases. The length of the CDR3 is 13 residues. Unmatched junction bases numbered 6, after V lost 6 bases and J lost 5 bases. Germline loops: CDR1 SGHTA, CDR2 FQGNSA. The DNA of the CDR3 is TGTGCCAGCAGAACAGGGGTTACTTATGGCTACACCTTC. Translating gives CASRTGVTYGYTF.

This chain links TRBV5-1 with TRBJ1-1; possible D gene TRBD1, 5 bases. The germline CDR1 and CDR2 sequences are SGHRS and YFSETQ. This CDR3 has 17 amino acids. The germline V and J ends were trimmed by 0 bases and 6 bases, with 21 bases remaining between them. CDR3 region: CASSLESGGGRTSEAFF. DNA of the CDR3: TGCGCCAGCAGCTTGGAATCCGGGGGTGGGAGAACTTCTGAAGCTTTCTTT.

The J gene is TRBJ2-2, the V gene TRBV5-4; D gene ambiguous. Germline V gene lookup returns CDR1 SGHNT and CDR2 YYREEE (reference sequence). V was shortened by 2 bases and J by 6 bases, with 2 bases between the two germline ends. This CDR3 region has 11 residues. This CDR3 reads CASSFSGELFF. CDR3 DNA sequence: TGTGCCAGCAGCTTCTCCGGGGAGCTGTTTTTT.

The J gene is TRBJ2-1, the V gene TRBV28, with D unclear. CDR3 size: 10 residues. The V gene's germline CDR1 is MDHEN and CDR2 SYDVKM. Trimming took 3 bases from V and 9 from J, leaving 3 bases between them. This CDR3 is CASSFREQFF. The CDR3 DNA sequence: TGTGCCAGCAGTTTTCGTGAGCAGTTCTTC.

The rearrangement joins TRBV5-8 to TRBJ1-5; tentatively, D is TRBD1 (6 bases). The CDR3 has 17 amino acids. CDR1 and CDR2 (germline): SGHTS, YDEGEE. V shed 4 bases and J shed 0 bases, with 17 bases lying between them. CDR3 DNA: TGTGCCAGCAGCGCCGGACAGATCCCAAATAGCAATCAGCCCCAGCATTTT. Its translation is CASSAGQIPNSNQPQHF.

A single count supports this clone. V gene TRBV5-1 combines with J gene TRBJ2-2; D is possibly TRBD2 (6 bases). The germline V and J ends were trimmed by 1 base and 8 bases, with 15 bases remaining between them. There are 15 residues in the CDR3. The V gene's germline CDR1 is SGHRS and CDR2 YFSETQ. The CDR3 sequence: CASSLTTTSTGELFF. CDR3 nucleotides: TGCGCCAGCAGCTTGACAACTACTAGCACTGGGGAGCTGTTTTTT.

The chain is built from TRBV7-2 and TRBJ1-2; D remains ambiguous. The CDR3 extends over 12 amino acids. Germline values: CDR1 SGHTA, CDR2 FQGNSA. Trimming pared 3 bases from V and 8 bases from J, leaving 10 bases between. CDR3 in amino acids: CASSLTLHGYTF. The CDR3 coding sequence is TGTGCCAGCAGCTTGACACTCCACGGCTACACCTTC.

The rearrangement joins TRBV27 to TRBJ2-7; 7 bases match TRBD2. The V gene end was trimmed by 5 bases and the J gene end by 2 bases; junction bases not matched to a gene: 12. Germline V gene data show CDR1 as MNHEY and CDR2 as SMNVEV (reference sequence). CDR3 length: 16 residues. The chain's CDR3 is CASSPSTSVSTYEQYF. CDR3 sequence (DNA): TGTGCCAGCAGTCCCTCCACTAGCGTTAGTACCTACGAGCAGTACTTC.

The chain carries TRBV2 and TRBJ2-2; 11 bases fit TRBD1. CDR1 and CDR2 (germline): SNHLY, FYNNEI. This CDR3 spans 16 amino acids. V shed 6 bases and J 5 bases; nucleotides not matched to a gene: 8. The CDR3 loop is CASSEQDRGRTGELFF. The CDR3 coding sequence is TGTGCCAGCAGCGAACAGGACAGGGGGCGAACCGGGGAGCTGTTTTTT.

This clone occurred once. J is TRBJ1-2 and V is TRBV6-6; TRBD1 might be the D (5 bases). Germline loops: CDR1 MNHNY, CDR2 SVGAGI (reference sequence). This CDR3 contains 21 residues. Between the trimmed V and J ends, which lost 5 bases and 0 bases, there was a span of 31 bases. CDR3 residues: CASSQTGATPLPSRANYGYTF. CDR3 in DNA: TGTGCCAGCAGTCAAACAGGAGCCACCCCCCTACCCTCTCGAGCTAACTATGGCTACACCTTC.

This clone was counted between two and nine times. The chain couples TRBV11-3 to TRBJ2-2, with 9 bases aligning to TRBD1. CDR1 and CDR2 from the germline V gene are SGHNT and YENEEA. With 1 base clipped from V and 2 bases from J, the junction kept 5 bases outside the gene matches. This CDR3 has 17 residues. In DNA, the CDR3 is TGTGCCAGCAGCTTAGGCGTGGGACAGGGCAACACCGGGGAGCTGTTTTTT. Its protein is CASSLGVGQGNTGELFF.

The chain uses TRBV19 and TRBJ1-1; D is unclear. V was pared by 5 bases and J by 3 bases, with 13 bases between. The CDR3 totals 14 residues. Germline assignment: CDR1 LNHDA and CDR2 SQIVND (reference sequence). CDR3 coding DNA: TGTGCCAGTAGTCCCCGCGGCACCTACACTGAAGCTTTCTTT. Translation gives CASSPRGTYTEAFF.

V and J are TRBV5-1 and TRBJ2-2, with TRBD2 identical over 15 bases. Trimming at V came to 4 bases and at J to 6 bases, leaving 10 bases not matched to a gene. The CDR3 sequence is 18 residues long. Germline lookup yields CDR1 SGHRS and CDR2 YFSETQ. CDR3 sequence: CASSEGGLAGGYPGELFF. In DNA, the CDR3 is TGCGCCAGCAGCGAAGGAGGACTAGCGGGGGGGTACCCCGGGGAGCTGTTTTTT. Full variable domain (rest looked up from reference TRBV5-1 and TRBJ2-2): KAGVTQTPRYLIKTRGQQVTLSCSPISGHRSVSWYQQTPGQGLQFLFEYFSETQRNKGNFPGRFSGRQFSNSRSEMNVSTLELGDSALYLCASSEGGLAGGYPGELFFGEGSRLTVL.

This sequence joins TRBV29-1 and TRBJ1-2; no reliable D call. V lost 4 bases and J lost 3, with 9 bases in between. The CDR3 is 12 amino acids. CDR1 and CDR2 from the germline V gene are SQVTM and ANQGSEA. The CDR3 loop is CSVGEGDYGYTF. The DNA for the CDR3 is TGCAGCGTTGGCGAGGGTGACTATGGCTACACCTTC.

This clone was counted between two and nine times. V and J are TRBV7-9 and TRBJ1-1, with D possibly being TRBD1 (5 bases). The CDR3 contains 14 residues. Trimming cost V 7 bases and J 4 bases, with 16 bases left between them. CDR1 is SEHNR and CDR2 is FQNEAQ in the germline V gene (reference sequence). The CDR3 sequence is CASTVTTGGTEAFF. The CDR3 DNA follows: TGTGCCAGCACTGTGACGACGGGGGGCACTGAAGCTTTCTTT.

J is TRBJ1-4 and V is TRBV4-1; D gene ambiguous. This CDR3 has 15 residues. V lost 1 base and J lost 6, with 12 bases in between. Germline CDR1 reads MGHRA; CDR2 reads YSYEKL. The CDR3 loop is CASSQVAAAYEKLFF. CDR3 in DNA: TGCGCCAGCAGCCAAGTGGCGGCCGCCTATGAAAAACTGTTTTTT.